This T cell receptor beta chain was found in a study of T cell changes during pregnancy in multiple sclerosis. Germline values: CDR1 LNHDA, CDR2 SQIVND (reference sequence). CDR3 length: 15 amino acids. Trimming removed 7 bases from V and 6 bases from J; junction bases left unmatched: 13. Produced via immunoSEQ multiplex PCR; TCRdb's table is partial and in-frame only. The sample carries roughly 80,000 clones, 93% recorded once. The TCR sequence derives from a female donor with multiple sclerosis, enrolled in a pregnancy study. The sample here was peripheral blood, taken in the second trimester of pregnancy. The chain couples TRBV19 to TRBJ1-2, with TRBD1 matching over 8 bases. The CDR3 loop reads CASTPTGADWDGYTF. The CDR3 DNA is TGTGCCAGTACCCCGACAGGGGCTGACTGGGATGGCTACACCTTC. The variable domain in full, completed from reference TRBV19 and TRBJ1-2, reads DGGITQSPKYLFRKEGQNVTLSCEQNLNHDAMYWYRQDPGQGLRLIYYSQIVNDFQKGDIAEGYSVSREKKESFPLTVTSAQKNPTAFYLCASTPTGADWDGYTFGSGTRLTVV.